Described below is a single TCR beta chain sequence and its context. The antigen remains unidentified. The sample originates from a study of T cells in Graves' hyperthyroidism and ophthalmopathy. Study outcomes and limitations: Ophthalmopathy stood apart from stable hyperthyroidism in a 13 V-J model. Blood samples included most of the expanded thyroid clonotypes exceeding 0.001.

The J segment lost 1 base and the V segment lost 1 base, leaving 9 bases of the junction unmatched. CDR1 is SEHNR, CDR2 FQNEAQ, per germline (reference sequence). This CDR3 comprises 17 residues. From RNA transcripts, TCR beta CDR3 regions were amplified. The study used the HTBI primer set for a first-round RT-PCR of the TCR CDR3. TCRdb reanalysed the multiplex PCR reads using MiXCR and keeps one entry per CDR3 protein. Of more than 500,000 distinct CDR3 sequences listed, 40% to 55% are singletons. Clinicians diagnosed patients from clinical symptoms, serum thyroxine and TRAb, thyroid ultrasound and orbital computed tomography.

The genes are TRBV7-9 and TRBJ1-1; 7 bases line up with TRBD1. This receptor was identified in an adult woman with Graves' disease, either hyperthyroidism or ophthalmopathy (not recorded which). The sequenced material came from peripheral blood or thyroid tissue (not recorded which). Here the CDR3 DNA reads TGTGCCAGCAGCTTAGGCCGCAACAGGGGAGAGAACACTGAAGCTTTCTTT. The encoded protein is CASSLGRNRGENTEAFF.